This TCR beta chain was observed in a study of shared clonotypes between healthy human individuals. Terminally differentiated effector memory CD45RA+ cells were excluded by CCR7 positive selection of CD45RO-negative cells. Measured with immunoSEQ multiplex PCR; TCRdb has only the in-frame clones, and not every one. The repertoire holds roughly 2.1 million clones, with roughly 91% as singletons. Germline-derived CDR1 and CDR2 are LGHNA and YNFKEQ. This CDR3 region has 18 residues. V shed 0 bases and J 2 bases; nucleotides not matched to a gene: 9. Material: naive CD8+ T cells from PBMCs. V usage is TRBV4-2 and J usage is TRBJ2-3, with 9 bases fitting TRBD2. The sequence was obtained from a man aged 18-30 years in good health. Some clones in this sample may be carry-over from other donors' samples. The CDR3, as DNA: TGTGCCAGCAGCCAAGAGACGGCGGCGGGAGGGATCACAGATACGCAGTATTTT. Its protein is CASSQETAAGGITDTQYF.